This T cell receptor beta chain emerged from a study of cytomegalovirus exposure and HLA in healthy donors (dated by TCRdb to 2016 to 2017). Broadly, across the study: According to an earlier analysis of around 600 of the donors, roughly 180 million T cells yielded 117 million unique TCR beta sequences and approximately 300 Gb of sequence data. Around 320 gigabases of sequencing data and approximately 80 million unique TCR sequences were included in an early release covering around 650 HLA-typed donors. Of the roughly 430 genotyped donors, 81% fell in the genetic ancestry cluster associated with self-reported Caucasian donors. The study was designed to test whether signatures of past pathogen exposure could be identified by cataloging public T cell receptors. The study profiled the T cell repertoires of hundreds of subjects by immunosequencing and related them to cytomegalovirus serostatus. A separate validation cohort of 90 to 150 different subjects was used in addition to the 666-subject first cohort. To predict cytomegalovirus infection status, the study combined high-throughput TCR immunosequencing, statistical association of individual TCRs with disease status, and machine learning. A later analysis re-examined previously published TCR beta repertoires from more than 550 donors and added high-resolution HLA genotyping to investigate patterns of TCR occurrence. The later analysis used no new phenotypic data to find candidate immune exposures, relying instead on TCR beta sequences and their occurrence across donors. To decide whether each TCR beta V gene segment behaved as functional or pseudogenic, an earlier analysis of fewer than 750 of the donors relied on high-throughput TCR beta sequencing. Donor age, sex, ethnicity and CMV serostatus were collected together with the repertoire data. Genome-wide SNP genotypes for about 65% of the 666 donors were used in a later genetic analysis, which treated that subset as a discovery cohort. All discovery cohort repertoires had been generated on a single sequencing platform. HLA typing covered class I and class II loci at four-digit resolution. Typing coverage varied by locus: roughly 629-630 donors for A, B, C, DRB1 and DQB1; roughly 510 for DQA1; approximately 610 for DPA1; roughly 450 for DPB1. A handful of DR-DQ haplotypes were treated as single units for association and clustering because of strong linkage in the cohort. Among approximately 370 genotyped donors of the cohort, an average of roughly 230,000 unique TCR beta nucleotide sequences was sequenced per donor, of which about 19% were non-productive.

Results and caveats for the whole study, not just this receptor: The sequencing pipeline was judged likely to have produced a cluster of highly shared sequence variants as a technical artifact. At a false discovery rate of 0.05, a later analysis linked around 17,000 TCR beta sequences to specific HLA alleles. Assigning TCR associations to individual alleles was difficult when HLA alleles, especially DR and DQ, strongly co-occurred. The 87-base-pair reads could not distinguish some IMGT-functional V segments, including TRBV6-2 and TRBV6-3, so those segments were excluded. Compared with equally common non-associated chains, HLA-associated TCR beta chains in a later analysis were more clonally expanded and had lower generation probabilities. In vitro tests confirmed that a few of the cytomegalovirus-associated TCR beta chains recognize cytomegalovirus antigens. According to a later analysis, parvovirus B19, influenza, CMV and Epstein-Barr virus appeared linked to several top co-occurrence clusters. Correlated functional status among segregating V segments might reflect linkage disequilibrium, but an unknown experimental factor could not be ruled out. A further reported finding was that TCR beta sequences accurately predicted the HLA-A and HLA-B alleles for most subjects in the first cohort. Presence/absence analyses assumed roughly uniform sequencing depth across donors, an assumption that may not hold. Because HLA typing was unavailable for some donors at each locus, only the typed subset was used in association tests. A later genetic analysis associated a missense DCLRE1C variant with V-gene and J-gene trimming of TCR beta chains, and an independent cohort replicated the association. While some public TCRs were present in many individuals, most TCR sequences turned up only very rarely across donors. Broadly in line with IMGT annotations, most TCR beta V segments showed up in productive rearrangements about 90% or about 30% of the time in an earlier analysis of 587 of the donors. The classifier was reported to diagnose cytomegalovirus status with high specificity and sensitivity in both the original and validation cohorts. In a later analysis, the rate of TCR association differed among HLA loci, with DRB1 alleles having the most associated TCRs and HLA-C alleles having the fewest. It was suggested by the authors that the approach could potentially be generalized to other disease states and immunological phenotypes. For the cohort, immune exposure information was limited to CMV serostatus. Because counts were too low, seventeen rarely observed V segments, including chromosome 9 orphons, were excluded from the earlier analysis of around 590 of the donors. According to a later genetic analysis, donors in an Asian-associated ancestry cluster had fewer N-insertions in productive TCRs than the approximately 690-donor mean. In the study, some 160 TCR beta chains were listed as associated with cytomegalovirus. In a later analysis, most CMV-associated TCR beta chains were found to appear HLA-restricted, with HLA associations seemingly driven largely by CMV exposure. Only TCR beta chains were sequenced in this cohort, and the absence of alpha or paired-chain data limited detectable features.

V is trimmed back by 5 bases and J by 8 bases, and the junction contains 11 bases that no gene match accounts for. The CDR3 covers 15 residues, taking in both the cysteine and the phenylalanine. The DNA shown is the 45-base CDR3, in frame from base 1. CDR1 KGHSH and CDR2 LQKENI are derived from the germline V gene. About this clone: No antigen is known for it. No base-level quality is on record; no much larger clone is a single base apart.

Receptors were amplified or captured by the immunoSEQ multiplex PCR assay. For the multiplex PCR, a mixture combining 60 forward primers for TCR Vbeta segments and 13 reverse primers for TCR Jbeta segments was used. Amplification of the CDR3 region of rearranged TCR beta genes was performed with a multiplex PCR assay on genomic DNA. On the Illumina HiSeq System, the amplified TCR beta libraries were sequenced as 87-base-pair reads. The authors processed their data as follows. A later analysis counted approximately 84 million unique TCR beta chains across the 500 to 850 repertoires, and around 9.9 million of these chains were shared by at least two donors. To remove PCR and sequencing errors, raw reads were error-corrected and collapsed into unique sequences using a nearest-neighbor algorithm that merged closely related sequences. V, D and J gene segments were assigned by aligning CDR3 sequences to IMGT reference sequences. Each retained sequence needed at least a six-nucleotide match to both a V gene segment and a J gene segment. Rearrangements were called productive when the CDR3 lacked stop codons and stayed in frame with V and J; all others were non-productive. Following IMGT convention, CDR3 was defined as the stretch from the second conserved V-encoded cysteine up to the conserved J-encoded phenylalanine. Sequences without an unambiguous match to a single V gene segment were excluded from the earlier analysis of a few hundred of the donors. In an earlier analysis of 587 of the donors, V segments were called functional above 56.7% productive rearrangements and were called segregating when the between-donor standard deviation exceeded 5%. A statistical classification framework was built for diagnosing cytomegalovirus status from the catalog of TCR beta chain sequences. V and J gene assignment, in a later analysis, came from comparing TCR nucleotide sequences with IMGT/GENE-DB human TR gene sequences. A later analysis assigned CDR3 sequences and most-parsimonious VDJ recombination scenarios with the TCRdist pipeline. In a later analysis, every TCR beta chain was defined by the combination of its CDR3 amino acid sequence and its V-gene family, and reads without a unique V-gene family were dropped. To address suspected cross-contamination and a sequencing artifact, a later analysis removed 450 to 700 highly shared, low-generation-probability nucleotide sequences. For each public chain, a later analysis derived a clonal expansion index from normalized ranks of inferred template counts within each repertoire. In a later analysis, generation probabilities were computed using a VDJ recombination model fitted to out-of-frame rearrangements, and the results were checked against IGoR. In a later analysis, hypergeometric tests were used to score TCR-TCR, TCR-HLA and TCR-CMV co-occurrence, with a repertoire-size bias correction applied to TCR pairs. To estimate false discovery rates, a later analysis permuted the HLA or CMV assignments 20 times. A later analysis grouped co-occurring TCRs with DBSCAN, adding TCRdist sequence similarity when clustering within HLA-allele-positive subsets. Co-occurrence clustering excluded repertoires with fewer than 30,000 or more than 120,000 public chains, plus five with anomalous nucleotide sharing. Imported from immuneACCESS, the table was reduced by TCRdb to in-frame sequences with V and J called. These copies leave out some clones; in studies compared against another copy, an unresolved V gene accounts for under half, and the cause of the remainder is not known. V and J calls and clone size are given by that table; D and trimming were obtained from the DNA. The sample contains fewer than 100,000 clones, 60% to 80% of them found a single time. Of the sample, nearly 6% falls within the top ten clones.

The cohort was made up of around 720 healthy bone marrow donors. All cohort members were sampled while nominally healthy, although unrecorded immune exposures were likely present. The donor tested CMV seronegative, placing the donor among the 350 or so seronegative members of the cohort. A peripheral blood sample was collected from each donor, and TCR beta sequencing was performed on peripheral blood mononuclear cells. The Qiagen DNeasy Blood Extraction Kit was used to extract genomic DNA from the blood cell samples. The clonotype comes from a female donor in good health and CMV-seronegative. The chain is made from TRBV18 and TRBJ1-2, with 10 bases in between that match TRBD1. Sequenced sample: PBMCs. CDR3 sequence: CASSTTGTGDGGYTF. The nucleotide sequence is given as TGTGCCAGCTCAACGACAGGGACAGGGGACGGAGGCTACACCTTC. The full variable domain, completed from the reference TRBV18 and TRBJ1-2 proteins outside the CDR3, reads NAGVMQNPRHLVRRRGQEARLRCSPMKGHSHVYWYRQLPEEGLKFMVYLQKENIIDESGMPKERFSAEFPKEGPSILRIQQVVRGDSAAYFCASSTTGTGDGGYTFGSGTRLTVV.